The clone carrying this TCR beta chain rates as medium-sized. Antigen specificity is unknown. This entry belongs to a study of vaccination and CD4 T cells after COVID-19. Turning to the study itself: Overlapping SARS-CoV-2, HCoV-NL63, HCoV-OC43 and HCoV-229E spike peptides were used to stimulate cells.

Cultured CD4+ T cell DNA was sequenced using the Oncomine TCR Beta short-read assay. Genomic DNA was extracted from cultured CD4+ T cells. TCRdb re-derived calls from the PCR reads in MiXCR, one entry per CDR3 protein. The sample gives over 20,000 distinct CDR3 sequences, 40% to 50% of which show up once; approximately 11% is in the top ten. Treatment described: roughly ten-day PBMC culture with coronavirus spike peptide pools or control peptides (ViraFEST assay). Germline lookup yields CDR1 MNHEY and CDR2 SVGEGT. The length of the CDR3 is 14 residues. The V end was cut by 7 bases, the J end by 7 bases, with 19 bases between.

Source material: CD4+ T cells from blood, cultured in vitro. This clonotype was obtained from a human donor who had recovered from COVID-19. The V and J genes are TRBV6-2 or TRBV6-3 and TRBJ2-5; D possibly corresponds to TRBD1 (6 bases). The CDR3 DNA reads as TGTGCCAGCAAATACAGGGCCCTGGGGGTGACCCAGTACTTC. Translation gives CASKYRALGVTQYF.